Listed below are T cell receptor beta chains from one sample, sequenced in a study of blood T cell repertoires in COVID-19. Sequenced by immunoSEQ multiplex PCR; TCRdb stores in-frame clones only, minus some. The data contain under 140,000 clones, roughly 76% of them singletons. The sample consisted of peripheral blood. The origin of the receptors is a woman aged 60-70 years with acute or convalescent COVID-19. The CDR3 runs from the conserved cysteine through the conserved F or W. D genes are given only for firm matches. A clone size is listed for some rows: how often the clone was seen (once, few, many), or a class if it is expanded.

cdr3_nt cdr3_aa j_call clone_size d_call v_call
TGTGCCAGCAGCTTAGCGGAGGGCAGAAAGGCTGAAGCTTTCTTT CASSLAEGRKAEAFF TRBJ1-1 . . TRBV7-8
TGTGCCAGCAGCAATCAAAACAGGGGGAACGTGAGAGGCACTGAAGCTTTCTTT CASSNQNRGNVRGTEAFF TRBJ1-1 few . TRBV21-1
TGTGCCAGCAGCTTCGTGGGGACAGGGGGATTAGTGGCCAACGTCCTGACTTTC CASSFVGTGGLVANVLTF TRBJ2-6 once TRBD1 TRBV7-9
TGTGCCAGCAGCCCGGGAGGAGGATATGGCTACACCTTC CASSPGGGYGYTF TRBJ1-2 . . TRBV7-8
TGTGCCAGCGCGAACTCGGGGGGAGGCGAGCAGTACTTC CASANSGGGEQYF TRBJ2-7 few TRBD2 TRBV7-2
TGTGCCAGCTCACCAGGGCGTCAAAAGACCCAGTACTTC CASSPGRQKTQYF TRBJ2-5 . . TRBV18
TGTGCCATCAGTGAGACCAGGGGGCCGAGGGCCAACTATGGCTACACCTTC CAISETRGPRANYGYTF TRBJ1-2 few TRBD1 TRBV10-3
TGTGCCACCAGTGATAGCGGGGGGGCGGGAGATACGCAGTATTTT CATSDSGGAGDTQYF TRBJ2-3 . TRBD2 TRBV24-1
TGTGCCAGCAGCGCCCAGGGGGCCACCACTGAAGCTTTCTTT CASSAQGATTEAFF TRBJ1-1 . TRBD1 TRBV9
TGTGCCAGCAGTGACCCGGAGCCCGGCCGGGACGAGCAGTACTTC CASSDPEPGRDEQYF TRBJ2-7 few . TRBV6-1
TGTGCCAGCTCCCGCGGACAGGGGGCGTCGGACACTGAAGCTTTCTTT CASSRGQGASDTEAFF TRBJ1-1 . TRBD1 TRBV18
TGTGCCAGCAGTACGCGGGGCGGGGGAGGACGAAGCTACACCTTC CASSTRGGGGRSYTF TRBJ1-2 few . TRBV28